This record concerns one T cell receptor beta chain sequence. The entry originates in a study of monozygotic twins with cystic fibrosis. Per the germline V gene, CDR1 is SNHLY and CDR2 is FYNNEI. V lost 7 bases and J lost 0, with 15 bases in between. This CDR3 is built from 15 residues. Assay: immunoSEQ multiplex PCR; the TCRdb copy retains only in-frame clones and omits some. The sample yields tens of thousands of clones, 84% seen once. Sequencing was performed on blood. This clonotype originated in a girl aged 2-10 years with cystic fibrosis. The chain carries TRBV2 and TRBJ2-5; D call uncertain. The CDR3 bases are TGTGCCAGCACCCCAGGCTTCCAACACCAAGAGACCCAGTACTTC. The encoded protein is CASTPGFQHQETQYF. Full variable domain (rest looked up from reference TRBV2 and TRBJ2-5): EPEVTQTPSHQVTQMGQEVILRCVPISNHLYFYWYRQILGQKVEFLVSFYNNEISEKSEIFDDQFSVERPDGSNFTLKIRSTKLEDSAMYFCASTPGFQHQETQYFGPGTRLLVL.